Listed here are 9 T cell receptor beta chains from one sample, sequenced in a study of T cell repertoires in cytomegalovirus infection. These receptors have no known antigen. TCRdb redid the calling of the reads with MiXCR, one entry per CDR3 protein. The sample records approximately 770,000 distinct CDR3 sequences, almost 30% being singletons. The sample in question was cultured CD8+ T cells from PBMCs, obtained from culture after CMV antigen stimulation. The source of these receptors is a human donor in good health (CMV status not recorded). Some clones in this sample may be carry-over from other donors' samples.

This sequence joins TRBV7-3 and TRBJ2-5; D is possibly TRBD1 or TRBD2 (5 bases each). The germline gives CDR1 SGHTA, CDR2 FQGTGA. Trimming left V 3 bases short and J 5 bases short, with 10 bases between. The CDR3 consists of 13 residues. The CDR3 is CASSLNWGETQYF. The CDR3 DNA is TGTGCCAGCAGCTTGAACTGGGGGGAGACCCAGTACTTC. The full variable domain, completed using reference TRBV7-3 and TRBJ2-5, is GAGVSQTPSNKVTEKGKYVELRCDPISGHTALYWYRQSLGQGPEFLIYFQGTGAADDSGLPNDRFFAVRPEGSVSTLKIQRTERGDSAVYLCASSLNWGETQYFGPGTRLLVL.

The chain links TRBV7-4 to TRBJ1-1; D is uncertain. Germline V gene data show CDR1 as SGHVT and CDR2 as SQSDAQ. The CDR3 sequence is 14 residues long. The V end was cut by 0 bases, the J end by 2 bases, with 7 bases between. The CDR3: CASSLAMGNTEAFF. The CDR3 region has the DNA TGTGCCAGCAGCTTAGCAATGGGAAACACTGAAGCTTTCTTT.

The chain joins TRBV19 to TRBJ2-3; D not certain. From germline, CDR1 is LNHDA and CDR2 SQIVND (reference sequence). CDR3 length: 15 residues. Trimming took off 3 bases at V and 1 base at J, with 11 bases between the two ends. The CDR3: CASSIFGRGTDTQYF. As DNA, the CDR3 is TGTGCCAGTAGTATTTTCGGAAGGGGCACAGATACGCAGTATTTT.

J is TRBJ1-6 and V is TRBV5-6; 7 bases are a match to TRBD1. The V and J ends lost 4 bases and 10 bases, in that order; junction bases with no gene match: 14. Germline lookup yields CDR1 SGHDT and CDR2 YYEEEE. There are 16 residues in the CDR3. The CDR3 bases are TGTGCCAGCAGCACTTCCCTGACAGGGAGGAAATCACCCCTCCACTTT. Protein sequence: CASSTSLTGRKSPLHF.

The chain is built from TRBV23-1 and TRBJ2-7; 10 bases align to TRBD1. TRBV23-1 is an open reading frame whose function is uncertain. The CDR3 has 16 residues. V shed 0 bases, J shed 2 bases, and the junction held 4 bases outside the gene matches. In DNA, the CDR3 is TGCGCCAGCAGTCAATCGGACAGGGGGGGCCCCTACGAGCAGTACGTC. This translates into CASSQSDRGGPYEQYV.

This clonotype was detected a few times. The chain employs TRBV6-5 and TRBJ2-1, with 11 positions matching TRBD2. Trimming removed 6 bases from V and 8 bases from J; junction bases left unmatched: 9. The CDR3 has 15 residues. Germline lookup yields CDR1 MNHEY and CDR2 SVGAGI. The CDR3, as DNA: TGTGCCAGCAGGGATTTGACTAGCGGGGCATATGAGCAGTTCTTC. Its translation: CASRDLTSGAYEQFF.

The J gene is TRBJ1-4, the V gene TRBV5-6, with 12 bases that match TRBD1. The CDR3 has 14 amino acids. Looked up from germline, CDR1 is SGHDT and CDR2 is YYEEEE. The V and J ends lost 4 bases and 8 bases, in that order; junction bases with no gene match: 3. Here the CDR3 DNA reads TGTGCCAGCAGCCCCGGGACAGGGGGCGAAAAACTGTTTTTT. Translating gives CASSPGTGGEKLFF.

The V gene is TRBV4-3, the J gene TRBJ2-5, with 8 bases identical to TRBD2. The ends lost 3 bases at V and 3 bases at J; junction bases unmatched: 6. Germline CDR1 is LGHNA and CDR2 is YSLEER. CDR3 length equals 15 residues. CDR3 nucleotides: TGCGCCAGCAGCCACCTCAGCGGGGGAGAAGAGACCCAGTACTTC. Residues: CASSHLSGGEETQYF.

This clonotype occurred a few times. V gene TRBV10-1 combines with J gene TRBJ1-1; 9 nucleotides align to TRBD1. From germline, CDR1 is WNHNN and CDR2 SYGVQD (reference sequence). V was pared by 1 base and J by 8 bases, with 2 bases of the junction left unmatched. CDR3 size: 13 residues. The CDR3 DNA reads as TGCGCCAGCAGTGAGTGGACAGGGGCCGAAGCTTTCTTT. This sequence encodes CASSEWTGAEAFF.